Given below is one T cell receptor (beta chain) in context. What it recognizes is unknown. This entry comes from a study of cytomegalovirus exposure and HLA in healthy donors. This CDR3 is 13 amino acids long. The germline gives CDR1 SEHNR, CDR2 FQNEAQ (reference sequence). Trimming at V came to 4 bases and at J to 6 bases, leaving 2 bases not matched to a gene. Study results and limitations: In a later analysis, several top co-occurrence clusters appeared linked to parvovirus B19, influenza, CMV and Epstein-Barr virus. A missense variant in DCLRE1C was later tied to TCR beta V- and J-gene trimming.

Researchers ran the PCR with 60 Vbeta and 13 Jbeta primers. Measured with immunoSEQ multiplex PCR; TCRdb has only the in-frame clones, and not every one. This repertoire comprises 100,000 to 150,000 clones; its ten largest clones make up around 2.9%. This sequence was found in a man between 25 and 39 years old in good health and CMV-seronegative. Specimen: PBMCs. The chain uses TRBV7-9 and TRBJ2-7, with TRBD2 matching over 11 bases. The CDR3 sequence is CASSSLAGGEQYF. DNA for the CDR3: TGTGCCAGCAGCTCCCTAGCGGGGGGCGAGCAGTACTTC.